Given below is one T cell receptor (beta chain) in context. What it binds is not known. CDR3 length: 12 amino acids. CDR1 and CDR2 (germline): DFQATT, SNEGSKA (reference sequence). V dropped 3 bases and J dropped 3; count of bases not matched to a gene: 2. This specimen comes from a study of T cell repertoires in cytomegalovirus infection. TCRdb used MiXCR to reprocess the reads, holding one entry per CDR3 protein. The sample yields just over 450,000 distinct CDR3 sequences, roughly 43% seen once. The chain joins TRBV20-1 to TRBJ2-7; 7 bases fit TRBD1. This clonotype originated in a human donor in good health (CMV status not recorded). Some clones in this sample may be carry-over from other donors' samples. The starting material was cultured PBMCs, obtained from culture after CMV antigen stimulation. The CDR3 here is CSASWDSYEQYF. Here the CDR3 DNA reads TGCAGTGCTAGTTGGGACAGCTACGAGCAGTACTTC.